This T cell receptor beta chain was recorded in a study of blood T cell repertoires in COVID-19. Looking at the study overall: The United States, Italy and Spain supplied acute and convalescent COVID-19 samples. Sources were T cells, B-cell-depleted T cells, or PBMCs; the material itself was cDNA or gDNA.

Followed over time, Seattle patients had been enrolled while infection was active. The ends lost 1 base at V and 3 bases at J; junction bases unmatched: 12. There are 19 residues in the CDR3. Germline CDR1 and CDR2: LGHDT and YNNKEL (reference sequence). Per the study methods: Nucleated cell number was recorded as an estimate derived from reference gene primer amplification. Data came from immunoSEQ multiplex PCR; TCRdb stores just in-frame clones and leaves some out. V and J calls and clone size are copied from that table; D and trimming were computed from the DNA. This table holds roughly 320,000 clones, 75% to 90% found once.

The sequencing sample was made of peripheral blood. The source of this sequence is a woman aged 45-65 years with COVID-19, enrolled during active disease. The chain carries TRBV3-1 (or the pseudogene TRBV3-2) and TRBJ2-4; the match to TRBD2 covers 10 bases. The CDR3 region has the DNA TGTGCCAGCAGCCAAGGCCCCCGGGCTAGCGGGAGTATCAAAAACATTCAGTACTTC. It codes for CASSQGPRASGSIKNIQYF.